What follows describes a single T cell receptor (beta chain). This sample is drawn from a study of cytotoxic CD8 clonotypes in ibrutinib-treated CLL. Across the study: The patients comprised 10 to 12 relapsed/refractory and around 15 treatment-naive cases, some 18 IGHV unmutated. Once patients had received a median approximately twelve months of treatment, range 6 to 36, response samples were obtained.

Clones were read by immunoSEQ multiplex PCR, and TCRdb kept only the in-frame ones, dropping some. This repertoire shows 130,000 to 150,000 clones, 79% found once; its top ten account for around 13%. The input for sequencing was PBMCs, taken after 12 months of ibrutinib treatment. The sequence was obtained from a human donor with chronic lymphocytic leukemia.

CDR3 residues: CASSLAGREKLFF. DNA for the CDR3: TGTGCCAGCAGCTTAGCTGGTCGGGAAAAACTGTTTTTT. J is TRBJ1-4 and V is TRBV7-8; unclear D gene. The CDR3 is 13 residues long. Germline CDR1 is SGHVS and CDR2 is FQNEAQ. V was trimmed by 0 bases and J by 8 bases, leaving 7 bases between them.